Reported below is one T cell receptor (beta chain). Its antigen is not identified. The entry originates in a study of cytomegalovirus exposure and HLA in healthy donors. Study findings and constraints: It has been reported that TCR beta sequences accurately predicted the HLA-A and HLA-B alleles of most subjects.

PCR used 60 Vbeta primers and 13 Jbeta primers. The data were produced by immunoSEQ multiplex PCR, yet TCRdb's version contains in-frame clones alone and is incomplete. The data show 95,000 to 110,000 clones, more than 75% seen once. Germline loops: CDR1 MGHRA, CDR2 YSYEKL. Trimming took 3 bases from V and 2 from J; bases not matched to a gene: 4. CDR3 length: 15 residues. This receptor was taken from a woman aged 18 to 35 in good health and CMV-seropositive. The sequenced material came from PBMCs. This chain joins TRBV4-1 and TRBJ2-7; TRBD2 agrees at 10 bases. CDR3 sequence reads: CASSHRTSGTYEQYF. The CDR3 bases are TGCGCCAGCAGCCATCGGACTAGCGGTACCTACGAGCAGTACTTC.